Listed below are T cell receptor beta chains from one sample, sequenced in a study of shared clonotypes between healthy human individuals. TCRdb keeps only in-frame clones here, not all; method: immunoSEQ multiplex PCR. The repertoire holds under 1,900,000 clones, 97% to 99% seen once, with about 0.4% in the top ten. Source material: naive CD4+ T cells sorted from blood. The origin of the receptors is a man aged 25-45 years in good health. CDR3s include the opening cysteine and the closing phenylalanine or tryptophan. Each record gives: D gene, V gene, J gene, clone size, CDR3 length, CDR3 protein, CDR3 DNA. The D gene is left open where the match is weak. Some rows have no size entry. The others give once, few or many, or a class for an expanded clone.

>.|TRBV7-9|TRBJ1-3|.|15
CASSPDLGTRNTIYF
TGTGCCAGCAGCCCCGATTTAGGAACGCGGAACACCATATATTTT
>TRBD1|TRBV19|TRBJ2-1|.|16
CASLPPGTGIRNEQFF
TGTGCCAGTCTCCCTCCCGGGACAGGGATCCGCAATGAGCAGTTCTTC
>.|TRBV28|TRBJ2-7|.|10
CASKAGEQYF
TGTGCCAGCAAGGCCGGAGAGCAGTACTTC
>.|TRBV27|TRBJ2-1|.|14
CASSFPGVYPEQFF
TGTGCCAGCAGTTTCCCCGGGGTCTACCCTGAGCAGTTCTTC
>.|TRBV29-1|TRBJ2-1|once|16
CSLLRGMAGSGYEQFF
TGCAGCCTCCTCAGGGGAATGGCCGGTTCTGGTTATGAGCAGTTCTTC
>TRBD2|TRBV7-8|TRBJ2-1|once|17
CASRLRAGREGYNEQFF
TGTGCCAGCAGGTTAAGGGCCGGGAGGGAGGGCTACAATGAGCAGTTCTTC
>TRBD2|TRBV27|TRBJ2-3|.|16
CASSSLAGVLLYTQYF
TGTGCCAGCAGTTCCTTAGCGGGAGTTCTCCTATATACGCAGTATTTT
>.|TRBV5-1|TRBJ1-1|.|16
CASSLAMGLMNTEAFF
TGCGCCAGCAGCTTGGCGATGGGCCTTATGAACACTGAAGCTTTCTTT
>.|TRBV2|TRBJ1-5|.|16
CASSGRGVGGNQPQHF
TGTGCCAGCAGTGGAAGAGGGGTTGGAGGCAATCAGCCCCAGCATTTT
>TRBD1|TRBV25-1|TRBJ2-2|.|17
CASSSRTGSANTGELFF
TGTGCCAGCAGTTCACGGACAGGTTCCGCGAACACCGGGGAGCTGTTTTTT
>TRBD2|TRBV28|TRBJ2-7|.|12
CASRGVTYEQYF
TGTGCCAGCCGGGGGGTGACCTACGAGCAGTACTTC
>.|TRBV7-9|TRBJ2-6|once|17
CASTARGSIAGANVLTF
TGTGCCAGCACAGCGAGGGGATCTATCGCTGGGGCCAACGTCCTGACTTTC
>.|TRBV30|TRBJ1-2|.|13
CAWEQKANYGYTF
TGTGCCTGGGAACAGAAGGCTAACTATGGCTACACCTTC
>TRBD1|TRBV6-6|TRBJ1-1|.|14
CASSLGQMNTEAFF
TGTGCCAGCAGTTTGGGACAGATGAACACTGAAGCTTTCTTT
>.|TRBV7-2|TRBJ1-5|.|15
CASSSLGRGGQPQHF
TGTGCCAGCAGCTCCCTGGGTCGGGGTGGTCAGCCCCAGCATTTT
>.|TRBV25-1|TRBJ2-1|.|14
CASSEGRRYNEQFF
TGTGCCAGCAGTGAAGGCAGGAGGTACAATGAGCAGTTCTTC
>.|TRBV18|TRBJ2-5|few|13
CASSPLGQETQYF
TGTGCCAGCTCACCATTGGGACAAGAGACCCAGTACTTC
>.|TRBV7-9|TRBJ2-7|.|13
CASSPTVSYEQYF
TGTGCCAGCAGCCCGACTGTATCCTACGAGCAGTACTTC
>TRBD2|TRBV7-2|TRBJ2-1|.|16
CASSLGTSGSYNEQFF
TGTGCCAGCAGCTTAGGGACTAGCGGGAGCTACAATGAGCAGTTCTTC
>.|TRBV19|TRBJ1-4|.|15
CASSAPVGQNEKLFF
TGTGCCAGTAGTGCCCCTGTCGGGCAAAATGAAAAACTGTTTTTT
>TRBD1|TRBV7-3|TRBJ2-5|.|15
CASSVTGGNLETQYF
TGTGCCAGCAGCGTTACAGGGGGTAACCTAGAGACCCAGTACTTC
>.|TRBV5-4|TRBJ1-5|.|12
CASSYEGQPQHF
TGTGCCAGCAGCTACGAGGGTCAGCCCCAGCATTTT
>.|TRBV18|TRBJ1-2|.|13
CASSPRADHGYTF
TGTGCCAGCTCACCAAGAGCAGATCATGGCTACACCTTC
>TRBD2|TRBV28|TRBJ2-4|.|15
CATYGGEAAKNIQYF
TGTGCCACCTATGGGGGGGAGGCAGCCAAAAACATTCAGTACTTC
>.|TRBV7-9|TRBJ1-1|.|11
CAIGLNTEAFF
TGTGCCATCGGATTGAACACTGAAGCTTTCTTT
>TRBD1|TRBV5-1|TRBJ1-2|once|13
CASSFGQGSGYTF
TGCGCCAGCAGTTTTGGACAGGGCTCTGGCTACACCTTC
>TRBD1|TRBV2|TRBJ1-2|.|13
CASSGQGPYGYTF
TGTGCCAGCAGTGGACAGGGGCCCTATGGCTACACCTTC
>TRBD1|TRBV7-9|TRBJ2-5|.|15
CASSSGTGGVETQYF
TGTGCCAGCAGCTCGGGAACAGGGGGTGTAGAGACCCAGTACTTC
>TRBD2|TRBV4-1|TRBJ2-7|.|15
CASSQGLAGGYEQYF
TGCGCCAGCAGCCAAGGACTAGCGGGAGGATACGAGCAGTACTTC
>.|TRBV18|TRBJ1-2|.|14
CASSPPEGPYGYTF
TGTGCCAGCTCACCACCAGAAGGGCCCTATGGCTACACCTTC
>.|TRBV6-5|TRBJ2-7|once|16
CASSFTGTDVSYEQYF
TGTGCCAGCAGTTTCACCGGGACGGACGTCTCCTACGAGCAGTACTTC
>TRBD2|TRBV7-6|TRBJ2-1|.|14
CASRGLAPHNEQFF
TGTGCCAGCAGGGGACTAGCGCCTCACAATGAGCAGTTCTTC
>.|TRBV18|TRBJ1-2|.|17
CASSPLPLGGTNYGYTF
TGTGCCAGCTCGCCCCTCCCCCTGGGGGGGACTAACTATGGCTACACCTTC
>TRBD1|TRBV5-1|TRBJ1-4|.|13
CASSTGANEKLFF
TGCGCCAGCAGCACAGGGGCTAATGAAAAACTGTTTTTT
>.|TRBV10-2|TRBJ1-2|.|13
CASSEVGFYGYTF
TGCGCCAGCAGTGAAGTGGGGTTCTATGGCTACACCTTC
>.|TRBV5-1|TRBJ2-1|.|18
CASSLGLLDAEAYNEQFF
TGCGCCAGCAGCTTGGGTCTCCTGGACGCTGAGGCCTACAATGAGCAGTTCTTC
>.|TRBV10-1|TRBJ2-7|.|11
CASTTGPEQYF
TGCGCCAGCACCACAGGACCCGAGCAGTACTTC
>.|TRBV11-2|TRBJ2-7|.|13
CASSPGTTYEQYF
TGTGCCAGCAGCCCCGGGACAACCTACGAGCAGTACTTC
>TRBD2|TRBV2|TRBJ2-7|once|13
CASSESPSGGQYF
TGTGCCAGCAGTGAAAGTCCTAGCGGAGGGCAGTACTTC
>.|TRBV6-5|TRBJ2-3|.|13
CASSYQGTDTQYF
TGTGCCAGCAGTTATCAGGGCACAGATACGCAGTATTTT
>.|TRBV5-1|TRBJ2-2|.|16
CASSLLRGVDTGELFF
TGCGCCAGCAGCTTGTTGCGGGGAGTGGACACCGGGGAGCTGTTTTTT
>.|TRBV7-9|TRBJ1-5|.|13
CASSLEGGQPQHF
TGTGCCAGCAGCTTGGAGGGGGGCCAGCCCCAGCATTTT
>.|TRBV5-5|TRBJ2-5|.|14
CASSLAPTQETQYF
TGTGCCAGCAGCTTGGCGCCCACTCAAGAGACCCAGTACTTC
>.|TRBV6-1|TRBJ2-2|.|13
CASGLSGSGELFF
TGTGCCAGCGGGCTGAGCGGTTCAGGGGAGCTGTTTTTT
>.|TRBV7-8|TRBJ2-2|.|16
CASSRRDFQNTGELFF
TGTGCCAGCAGCCGTCGGGACTTCCAGAACACCGGGGAGCTGTTTTTT
>.|TRBV11-2|TRBJ2-7|.|15
CASSFLPRDPYEQYF
TGTGCCAGCAGCTTTCTCCCTCGGGACCCCTACGAGCAGTACTTC
>TRBD1|TRBV5-1|TRBJ1-5|.|15
CASSISGQSSQPQHF
TGCGCCAGCAGCATTTCGGGACAGTCTTCTCAGCCCCAGCATTTT
>TRBD2|TRBV19|TRBJ2-1|.|14
CARKMCSGRNEQFF
TGTGCCAGAAAAATGTGTAGCGGGAGGAATGAGCAGTTCTTC
>TRBD1|TRBV28|TRBJ1-5|.|16
CASSFPPGGSNQPQHF
TGTGCCAGCAGTTTCCCCCCAGGGGGGTCAAATCAGCCCCAGCATTTT
>.|TRBV11-3|TRBJ2-2|.|15
CASSKSGPNTGELFF
TGTGCCAGCAGTAAATCGGGACCCAACACCGGGGAGCTGTTTTTT